This T cell receptor (beta chain) came from a study of Tregs in tolerant kidney transplant recipients. This clone was seen only once. The CDR3 is made up of 11 amino acids. The V gene lost 4 bases and the J gene lost 4 bases, with 4 bases spanning the gap. Germline V gene lookup returns CDR1 MNHEY and CDR2 SMNVEV (reference sequence). Here immunoSEQ multiplex PCR was the method, and the copy in TCRdb shows in-frame clones only, minus some. The profile shows around 85,000 clones, 85% to 95% of them singletons. Source: Tregs from blood, taken before the transplant. V is TRBV27 and J is TRBJ2-5; unclear D gene. The TCR was taken from a human donor who received a combined kidney and bone marrow transplant. The CDR3 region is CASSSRETQYF. In DNA, the CDR3 is TGTGCCAGCAGTTCCAGAGAGACCCAGTACTTC.